Listed below are T cell receptor beta chains from one sample, sequenced in a study of shared clonotypes between healthy human individuals. Clones were sequenced by immunoSEQ multiplex PCR, and TCRdb holds only the in-frame ones, with some missing. The repertoire holds a few million clones, with approximately 93% as singletons. The sequencing input was naive CD4+ T cells from PBMCs. The receptors originated from a man aged 18 to 30 in good health. Some clones in this sample may be carry-over from other donors' samples. Both conserved end residues are part of each CDR3. D genes are given only for firm matches. Clone sizes are given selectively: once, few, many, or a class where the clone is expanded.

>TRBJ1-4|TRBV2|NA|NA
CASSVVGKLFF
TGTGCCAGCAGTGTAGTGGGAAAACTGTTTTTT
>TRBJ1-1|TRBV5-1|TRBD1|NA
CASSLGTDRTGGEAFF
TGCGCCAGCAGCTTGGGGACGGACAGGACGGGCGGTGAAGCTTTCTTT
>TRBJ2-7|TRBV11-1|NA|NA
CASSLASDSPYEQYF
TGTGCCAGCAGCTTAGCGTCAGACAGTCCCTACGAGCAGTACTTC
>TRBJ1-1|TRBV28|NA|NA
CASSPSQNTEAFF
TGTGCCAGCAGCCCGTCCCAGAACACTGAAGCTTTCTTT
>TRBJ2-7|TRBV5-1|TRBD2|NA
CATSPSGSTYEQYF
TGCGCCACCAGCCCCAGCGGGAGTACCTACGAGCAGTACTTC
>TRBJ1-4|TRBV18|NA|NA
CASSPFRTATNEKLFF
TGTGCCAGCTCACCATTTCGGACCGCAACTAATGAAAAACTGTTTTTT
>TRBJ1-2|TRBV28|NA|once
CASSLGHFNYGYTF
TGTGCCAGCAGTTTAGGACACTTTAACTATGGCTACACCTTC
>TRBJ2-2|TRBV5-5|TRBD2|NA
CASLRSGRDTGELFF
TGTGCCAGCTTACGAAGCGGGAGGGACACCGGGGAGCTGTTTTTT
>TRBJ2-2|TRBV4-3|NA|NA
CASSQEARNTGELFF
TGCGCCAGCAGCCAAGAAGCCAGAAACACCGGGGAGCTGTTTTTT
>TRBJ2-2|TRBV6-4|TRBD1|NA
CASSEQGQTGELFF
TGTGCCAGCAGTGAACAGGGGCAGACCGGGGAGCTGTTTTTT
>TRBJ2-7|TRBV21-1|NA|NA
CASSKAPRAYEQYF
TGTGCCAGCAGCAAAGCCCCCCGGGCTTACGAGCAGTACTTC
>TRBJ1-1|TRBV7-9|TRBD1|NA
CASSLAGTGGNTEAFF
TGTGCCAGCAGCTTAGCGGGGACAGGGGGGAACACTGAAGCTTTCTTT
>TRBJ2-1|TRBV18|NA|NA
CASSLLTTGLDEQFF
TGTGCCAGCTCACTCCTGACTACAGGGTTGGATGAGCAGTTCTTC
>TRBJ2-2|TRBV4-1|TRBD2|NA
CASSRSQGLAGGPHRDAGELFF
TGCGCCAGCAGCCGCAGTCAAGGACTAGCGGGAGGGCCTCACCGGGATGCCGGGGAGCTGTTTTTT
>TRBJ2-4|TRBV5-4|TRBD2|NA
CASSTRGTSGRDIQYF
TGTGCCAGCAGCACAAGGGGGACTAGCGGGAGGGACATTCAGTACTTC
>TRBJ2-7|TRBV13|NA|NA
CASSSSGIYEQYF
TGTGCCAGCAGCTCCAGTGGGATTTACGAGCAGTACTTC
>TRBJ1-6|TRBV5-8|TRBD1|NA
CASSHRGGNSPLHF
TGTGCCAGCAGCCACAGGGGCGGCAATTCACCCCTCCACTTT
>TRBJ1-2|TRBV11-2|NA|NA
CASSLAGRRNYGYTF
TGTGCCAGCAGCTTAGCAGGCAGGAGAAACTATGGCTACACCTTC
>TRBJ1-6|TRBV5-1|NA|NA
CASSLVGRDNSPLHF
TGCGCCAGCAGCTTGGTTGGCAGGGATAATTCACCCCTCCACTTT
>TRBJ2-7|TRBV6-4|NA|NA
CASSEELGRPPYEQYF
TGTGCCAGCAGTGAGGAATTGGGCAGGCCACCCTACGAGCAGTACTTC
>TRBJ1-2|TRBV7-8|NA|NA
CASSLGVWENYGYTF
TGTGCCAGCAGCTTAGGGGTCTGGGAGAACTATGGCTACACCTTC
>TRBJ2-3|TRBV11-2|NA|NA
CASSRLVAPSTDTQYF
TGTGCCAGCAGCCGACTAGTCGCACCCAGCACAGATACGCAGTATTTT
>TRBJ1-2|TRBV19|NA|NA
CASSMPGRIYGYTF
TGTGCCAGTAGTATGCCGGGACGCATCTATGGCTACACCTTC
>TRBJ1-1|TRBV5-1|NA|NA
CASSLGSHLSNTEAFF
TGCGCCAGCAGCTTGGGCAGCCACCTTTCGAACACTGAAGCTTTCTTT
>TRBJ1-1|TRBV5-4|NA|NA
CASSLAGSGNTEAFF
TGTGCCAGCAGCTTGGCCGGCAGCGGGAACACTGAAGCTTTCTTT
>TRBJ2-7|TRBV6-1|NA|NA
CASRHPSYEQYF
TGTGCCAGTAGACACCCCTCCTACGAGCAGTACTTC
>TRBJ1-2|TRBV6-6|NA|NA
CASSYGQNYGYTF
TGTGCCAGCAGTTACGGACAGAACTATGGCTACACCTTC
>TRBJ2-2|TRBV5-1|TRBD1|NA
CASSLTGGTGELFF
TGCGCCAGCAGCTTGACAGGGGGCACCGGGGAGCTGTTTTTT
>TRBJ1-1|TRBV7-2|NA|few
CASGEGKGLEAFF
TGTGCCAGCGGGGAGGGTAAGGGGCTTGAAGCTTTCTTT
>TRBJ2-3|TRBV29-1|NA|NA
CSVVYVSSTDTQYF
TGCAGCGTTGTTTACGTGTCTAGCACAGATACGCAGTATTTT
>TRBJ2-1|TRBV28|NA|NA
CASSLARAQFF
TGTGCCAGCAGTCTGGCGCGGGCTCAGTTCTTC
>TRBJ1-1|TRBV28|NA|NA
CASNSQTEAFF
TGTGCCAGCAACAGCCAGACTGAAGCTTTCTTT
>TRBJ2-1|TRBV4-2|NA|NA
CASSQDRAYNEQFF
TGTGCCAGCAGCCAAGATCGAGCCTACAATGAGCAGTTCTTC
>TRBJ1-5|TRBV2|NA|NA
CASSVWGNNQPQHF
TGTGCCAGCAGTGTATGGGGGAACAATCAGCCCCAGCATTTT
>TRBJ2-3|TRBV7-3|NA|NA
CASSPVAGRDTQYF
TGTGCCAGCAGCCCCGTGGCAGGTCGAGATACGCAGTATTTT
>TRBJ1-1|TRBV7-2|TRBD1|NA
CASSSRTGAFEAFF
TGTGCCAGCAGCTCACGGACAGGGGCTTTTGAAGCTTTCTTT
>TRBJ1-1|TRBV5-1|NA|few
CASSFADTEAFF
TGCGCCAGCAGCTTTGCAGACACTGAAGCTTTCTTT
>TRBJ2-7|TRBV6-6|NA|NA
CASSYERLAIHEQYF
TGTGCCAGCAGTTACGAGCGGCTAGCTATCCACGAGCAGTACTTC
>TRBJ2-1|TRBV5-4|NA|NA
CASNLRGQNEQFF
TGTGCCAGCAACCTGCGGGGGCAGAATGAGCAGTTCTTC
>TRBJ2-3|TRBV19|TRBD2|NA
CASTSGSAGADTQYF
TGTGCCAGTACCTCGGGGTCCGCGGGGGCAGATACGCAGTATTTT
>TRBJ2-7|TRBV6-5|NA|NA
CASSYSPGQSYEQYF
TGTGCCAGCAGTTACTCCCCGGGACAAAGCTACGAGCAGTACTTC
>TRBJ1-5|TRBV28|NA|NA
CASSLAGRSNQPQHF
TGTGCCAGCAGTTTAGCAGGCCGGAGCAATCAGCCCCAGCATTTT
>TRBJ2-1|TRBV7-3|TRBD2|NA
CASSFSGTSEQFF
TGTGCCAGCAGCTTCAGCGGGACTAGTGAGCAGTTCTTC
>TRBJ2-2|TRBV9|NA|NA
CASSETQGPNTGELFF
TGTGCCAGCAGCGAAACACAGGGCCCGAACACCGGGGAGCTGTTTTTT
>TRBJ2-1|TRBV7-3|TRBD1|NA
CASSYAGTGSSGEQFF
TGTGCCAGCAGCTACGCCGGGACAGGGAGCTCCGGGGAGCAGTTCTTC
>TRBJ2-5|TRBV27|NA|NA
CASSLWGLALETQYF
TGTGCCAGCAGTTTATGGGGGCTAGCGTTGGAGACCCAGTACTTC
>TRBJ2-2|TRBV6-5|NA|NA
CASSYSYFNTGELFF
TGTGCCAGCAGTTACTCCTACTTTAACACCGGGGAGCTGTTTTTT
>TRBJ1-2|TRBV7-3|NA|NA
CASSQGGSNGYTF
TGTGCCAGCAGCCAGGGAGGTTCAAATGGCTACACCTTC
>TRBJ2-1|TRBV5-1|NA|NA
CASSPQGIDNEQFF
TGCGCCAGCAGCCCTCAGGGGATTGACAATGAGCAGTTCTTC
>TRBJ1-1|TRBV5-4|NA|once
CASSLEVGTEAFF
TGTGCCAGCAGCTTGGAGGTTGGCACTGAAGCTTTCTTT
>TRBJ2-5|TRBV5-1|NA|NA
CASTLNPAGQETQYF
TGCGCCAGCACCCTCAATCCGGCGGGCCAAGAGACCCAGTACTTC
>TRBJ2-1|TRBV7-4|TRBD2|NA
CASSFLRLAGRKLYNEQFF
TGTGCCAGCAGCTTTCTCCGACTAGCCGGGAGGAAACTTTACAATGAGCAGTTCTTC
>TRBJ1-1|TRBV29-1|NA|NA
CSAGGGNTEAFF
TGCAGCGCTGGGGGGGGTAACACTGAAGCTTTCTTT
>TRBJ2-7|TRBV7-9|NA|NA
CASSSLTGARGEQYF
TGTGCCAGCAGCTCCCTAACGGGTGCGCGCGGCGAGCAGTACTTC
>TRBJ2-2|TRBV29-1|TRBD2|NA
CSAPGDLLAGERTGELFF
TGCAGCGCCCCCGGGGATTTGCTTGCGGGAGAGAGAACCGGGGAGCTGTTTTTT